This T cell receptor beta chain emerged from a study of blood T cell repertoires in COVID-19. The germline V gene has CDR1 MGHRA and CDR2 YSYEKL. Trimming stripped 6 bases from V and 1 base from J, with 10 bases between. This CDR3 is built from 13 residues. Using immunoSEQ multiplex PCR, the repertoire was profiled, and TCRdb retains in-frame clones only, with some absent. The table has around 300,000 clones, approximately 86% seen once; the top ten hold around 2.1%. This chain connects TRBV4-1 to TRBJ2-7, with D tentatively TRBD1 (6 bases). The specimen was peripheral blood. The sequence came from a woman younger than 45 who had recovered from COVID-19. The CDR3 loop is CASRRQVSYEQYF. In DNA form, the CDR3 reads TGCGCCAGCAGGCGACAGGTTTCCTACGAGCAGTACTTC.